This TCR beta chain derives from a study of blood T cell repertoires in COVID-19. For the study at large: From T cells, B-cell-depleted T cells, or PBMCs came the material, which was cDNA or gDNA.

The CDR3 consists of 14 residues. Germline V CDR1 and CDR2: SGHKS, YYEKEE (reference sequence). As concerns this clone: One end of the junction varies from germline; a read error may be responsible.

Authors' methods: The authors estimated nucleated cell counts from reference gene primer amplification. Sequencing used immunoSEQ multiplex PCR; TCRdb keeps in-frame clones, though not all of them. V, J and clone size are those of that table, while D and trimming were read from the DNA. This sample has a few hundred thousand clones, with around 88% found just once. This receptor was taken from a man under 40 with acute or convalescent COVID-19. V usage is TRBV5-5 and J usage is TRBJ2-2; 9 bases agree with TRBD1. The material sequenced was peripheral blood. The CDR3 region is CASRLGQGTGELFF. The CDR3 DNA follows: TGTGCCAGCAGGTTGGGACAGGGAACGGGGGAGCTGTTTTTT.